The rows below give T cell receptor beta chains drawn from one sample of a study of shared clonotypes between healthy human individuals. Libraries were prepared by immunoSEQ multiplex PCR; TCRdb keeps only in-frame clonotypes and omits some of them. The sample shows roughly 2.4 million clones, approximately 94% of them seen only once. What was sequenced was naive CD4+ T cells sorted from blood. These receptors originate from a man aged 18 to 30 in good health. Each CDR3 is given with its conserved first and last residue. The D gene is left open where the match is weak. Size values are once, few and many counts, or a class for expanded clones, and some rows have none.

size: NA; J: TRBJ2-1; V: TRBV28; D: NA; CDR3: CASSSTAYNEQFF; DNA: TGTGCCAGCAGTTCGACAGCCTACAATGAGCAGTTCTTC
size: NA; J: TRBJ2-7; V: TRBV11-2; D: NA; CDR3: CASSLGYGTHF; DNA: TGTGCCAGCAGCTTAGGCTATGGGACACACTTC
size: NA; J: TRBJ2-5; V: TRBV2; D: NA; CDR3: CASSKTHGLAETQYF; DNA: TGTGCCAGCAGCAAGACACACGGTCTCGCGGAGACCCAGTACTTC
size: NA; J: TRBJ2-7; V: TRBV7-9; D: NA; CDR3: CASSLPSHEQYF; DNA: TGTGCCAGCAGCTTACCCTCCCACGAGCAGTACTTC
size: NA; J: TRBJ1-4; V: TRBV30; D: TRBD1; CDR3: CAWSRQGGTANEKLFF; DNA: TGTGCCTGGAGCCGACAGGGCGGGACGGCTAATGAAAAACTGTTTTTT
size: NA; J: TRBJ2-1; V: TRBV7-2; D: NA; CDR3: CASSLGGEASYNEQFF; DNA: TGTGCCAGCAGCTTAGGCGGGGAGGCATCCTACAATGAGCAGTTCTTC
size: NA; J: TRBJ2-5; V: TRBV30; D: NA; CDR3: CASQGTIGETQYF; DNA: TGTGCCTCCCAGGGGACTATTGGAGAGACCCAGTACTTC
size: NA; J: TRBJ2-5; V: TRBV7-2; D: TRBD1; CDR3: CASSPPAGTGGRETQYF; DNA: TGTGCCAGCAGCCCCCCTGCCGGGACAGGGGGAAGGGAGACCCAGTACTTC
size: NA; J: TRBJ2-5; V: TRBV5-1; D: TRBD1; CDR3: CASSSRQGPGTQYF; DNA: TGCGCCAGCAGCTCCAGACAGGGTCCTGGGACCCAGTACTTC
size: once; J: TRBJ2-3; V: TRBV11-2; D: TRBD2; CDR3: CASSPPAGGTSTDTQYF; DNA: TGTGCCAGCAGCCCACCTGCGGGGGGGACTAGCACAGATACGCAGTATTTT
size: NA; J: TRBJ1-1; V: TRBV2; D: NA; CDR3: CANPDRPNTEAFF; DNA: TGTGCCAACCCCGACAGGCCGAACACTGAAGCTTTCTTT
size: NA; J: TRBJ2-7; V: TRBV4-1; D: TRBD2; CDR3: CASSQVSGGFHEQYF; DNA: TGCGCCAGCAGCCAAGTTTCGGGAGGGTTCCACGAGCAGTACTTC
size: once; J: TRBJ2-7; V: TRBV6-5; D: NA; CDR3: CASSRDTASSYEQYF; DNA: TGTGCCAGCAGTCGGGACACCGCGAGCTCCTACGAGCAGTACTTC
size: once; J: TRBJ1-4; V: TRBV6-5; D: NA; CDR3: CASSQNGEKLFF; DNA: TGTGCCAGCAGTCAAAATGGGGAAAAACTGTTTTTT
size: NA; J: TRBJ1-2; V: TRBV6-1; D: NA; CDR3: CASSEASGYGYTF; DNA: TGTGCCAGCAGTGAAGCGTCAGGCTATGGCTACACCTTC
size: once; J: TRBJ1-5; V: TRBV18; D: TRBD1; CDR3: CASSKGQGDNQPQHF; DNA: TGTGCCAGCTCCAAGGGACAGGGTGACAATCAGCCCCAGCATTTT
size: NA; J: TRBJ1-5; V: TRBV6-1; D: TRBD1; CDR3: CASRLGQGSNQPQHF; DNA: TGTGCCAGCAGGTTGGGACAGGGAAGCAATCAGCCCCAGCATTTT
size: NA; J: TRBJ2-5; V: TRBV18; D: NA; CDR3: CASSPPGPGPETQYF; DNA: TGTGCCAGCTCACCACCGGGACCCGGGCCAGAGACCCAGTACTTC
size: once; J: TRBJ2-7; V: TRBV5-1; D: TRBD1; CDR3: CASSLVGGLYEQYF; DNA: TGCGCCAGCAGCCTAGTAGGGGGCCTCTACGAGCAGTACTTC
size: NA; J: TRBJ1-1; V: TRBV30; D: TRBD1; CDR3: CAWTHRGIRTEAFF; DNA: TGTGCCTGGACGCACAGGGGTATTCGGACTGAAGCTTTCTTT
size: NA; J: TRBJ1-5; V: TRBV18; D: TRBD1; CDR3: CASSPPGQGRGNQPQHF; DNA: TGTGCCAGCTCACCTCCGGGACAGGGCAGGGGCAATCAGCCCCAGCATTTT
size: NA; J: TRBJ1-6; V: TRBV10-3; D: TRBD1; CDR3: CAISESTGNSPLHF; DNA: TGTGCCATCAGTGAGTCGACAGGGAATTCACCCCTCCACTTT
size: NA; J: TRBJ2-2; V: TRBV29-1; D: NA; CDR3: CSVGGANTGELFF; DNA: TGCAGCGTTGGAGGGGCGAACACCGGGGAGCTGTTTTTT
size: NA; J: TRBJ2-7; V: TRBV5-1; D: NA; CDR3: CASSNPSYEQYF; DNA: TGCGCCAGCAGTAACCCTTCCTACGAGCAGTACTTC
size: NA; J: TRBJ1-5; V: TRBV7-8; D: TRBD1; CDR3: CASSLVGQVNQPQHF; DNA: TGTGCCAGCAGCTTAGTTGGACAGGTCAATCAGCCCCAGCATTTT
size: once; J: TRBJ2-1; V: TRBV7-9; D: NA; CDR3: CASSLYDRQVEQFF; DNA: TGTGCCAGCAGCTTATACGACAGGCAAGTTGAGCAGTTCTTC
size: NA; J: TRBJ1-4; V: TRBV6-1; D: TRBD1; CDR3: CASRGTESEKLFF; DNA: TGTGCCAGCAGGGGGACAGAGAGTGAAAAACTGTTTTTT
size: NA; J: TRBJ2-3; V: TRBV6-4; D: TRBD1; CDR3: CASSRRDRGTDTQYF; DNA: TGTGCCAGCAGCCGCCGGGACAGGGGCACAGATACGCAGTATTTT